The source of this T cell receptor (beta chain) is a study of blood T cell repertoires in COVID-19. Study-wide background: Samples of COVID-19 (acute and convalescent) were obtained from the United States, Italy and Spain.

J gave up 4 bases and V 7 bases, and 4 bases lay outside the gene matches. The CDR3 has 14 amino acids. The germline V gene has CDR1 SGHRS and CDR2 YFSETQ. Per the original data handling: Estimates of nucleated cell counts were drawn from the amplification of reference gene primers. Only in-frame clones appear in the TCRdb table, and some are missing; sequencing was by immunoSEQ multiplex PCR. V, J and clone size are those of that table, while D and trimming were read from the DNA. The sample consists of 110,000 or so clones, 88% of them appearing once. The table lists this clone with a count of one. This chain connects TRBV5-1 to TRBJ2-1; 11 nucleotides agree with TRBD2. Sequenced: peripheral blood. The receptor's source is a human donor in a cohort sampled during active COVID-19. CDR3 bases: TGCGCCAGCGGGGGACTAGCGGAATACAATGAGCAGTTCTTC. Protein sequence: CASGGLAEYNEQFF. Together with reference TRBV5-1 and TRBJ2-1, the CDR3 gives the full variable domain: KAGVTQTPRYLIKTRGQQVTLSCSPISGHRSVSWYQQTPGQGLQFLFEYFSETQRNKGNFPGRFSGRQFSNSRSEMNVSTLELGDSALYLCASGGLAEYNEQFFGPGTRLTVL.